This note documents a single TCR beta chain sequence. Antigen unknown. The sample originates from a study of cytomegalovirus exposure and HLA in healthy donors. Looking at the study overall: Of 350 to 400 genotyped donors, around 80% grouped in the Caucasian-associated ancestry cluster.

Study-level points and caveats: Later on, analysis showed that most CMV-associated TCR beta chains appeared to be HLA-restricted. For most subjects, TCR beta sequences were reported to predict HLA-A and HLA-B alleles with accuracy.

The CDR3 spans 16 residues. J gave up 7 bases and V 0 bases, and 7 bases lay outside the gene matches. Germline CDR1 and CDR2: LGHNA and YNFKEQ. It was with 60 Vbeta and 13 Jbeta primers that the PCR ran. Sequencing was performed with immunoSEQ multiplex PCR; in TCRdb, only in-frame clones are kept and a portion is missing. The sample contains roughly 100,000 clones, more than 70% of which appear only once. Sequenced: PBMCs. This clonotype was obtained from a male donor in good health and CMV-seropositive. This chain links TRBV4-2 with TRBJ2-1, with 9 bases fitting TRBD1. The DNA of the CDR3 is TGTGCCAGCAGCCAAGATCTTCGACAGGGGGGGAATGAGCAGTTCTTC. Translated, it gives CASSQDLRQGGNEQFF.